This TCR beta chain was sequenced for a study of blood T cell repertoires in COVID-19. Study-level information: PBMCs, B-cell-depleted T cells, or T cells were the source of the cDNA or gDNA that made up the material.

Authors' methods: From reference gene primer amplification, estimates of nucleated cell counts were derived. Some clones are missing from TCRdb's copy, which holds only in-frame ones; the method was immunoSEQ multiplex PCR. That table is the source of V, J and clone size, and D and trimming were worked out from the DNA. Among fewer than 350,000 clones, roughly 85% were seen once, and the ten largest hold about 2%. Germline lookup yields CDR1 SGHTA and CDR2 FQGTGA. This CDR3 has 15 amino acids. Trimming removed 0 bases at V and 5 bases at J, with 14 bases between. Cohorts were assigned according to the clinical history that participants reported. Within 2 weeks of study entry, exposed participants had contacted a PCR-confirmed or clinician-diagnosed COVID-19 case.

This sequence was found in a woman in her twenties or thirties who had been exposed to COVID-19. This rearrangement joins TRBV7-3 to TRBJ2-7, with D perhaps TRBD2 (6 bases). Sequenced: PBMCs or T cells enriched from blood (not recorded which). The CDR3 sequence: CASSLTGASANEQYF. In DNA, the CDR3 is TGTGCCAGCAGCTTAACAGGGGCTAGCGCCAACGAGCAGTACTTC.